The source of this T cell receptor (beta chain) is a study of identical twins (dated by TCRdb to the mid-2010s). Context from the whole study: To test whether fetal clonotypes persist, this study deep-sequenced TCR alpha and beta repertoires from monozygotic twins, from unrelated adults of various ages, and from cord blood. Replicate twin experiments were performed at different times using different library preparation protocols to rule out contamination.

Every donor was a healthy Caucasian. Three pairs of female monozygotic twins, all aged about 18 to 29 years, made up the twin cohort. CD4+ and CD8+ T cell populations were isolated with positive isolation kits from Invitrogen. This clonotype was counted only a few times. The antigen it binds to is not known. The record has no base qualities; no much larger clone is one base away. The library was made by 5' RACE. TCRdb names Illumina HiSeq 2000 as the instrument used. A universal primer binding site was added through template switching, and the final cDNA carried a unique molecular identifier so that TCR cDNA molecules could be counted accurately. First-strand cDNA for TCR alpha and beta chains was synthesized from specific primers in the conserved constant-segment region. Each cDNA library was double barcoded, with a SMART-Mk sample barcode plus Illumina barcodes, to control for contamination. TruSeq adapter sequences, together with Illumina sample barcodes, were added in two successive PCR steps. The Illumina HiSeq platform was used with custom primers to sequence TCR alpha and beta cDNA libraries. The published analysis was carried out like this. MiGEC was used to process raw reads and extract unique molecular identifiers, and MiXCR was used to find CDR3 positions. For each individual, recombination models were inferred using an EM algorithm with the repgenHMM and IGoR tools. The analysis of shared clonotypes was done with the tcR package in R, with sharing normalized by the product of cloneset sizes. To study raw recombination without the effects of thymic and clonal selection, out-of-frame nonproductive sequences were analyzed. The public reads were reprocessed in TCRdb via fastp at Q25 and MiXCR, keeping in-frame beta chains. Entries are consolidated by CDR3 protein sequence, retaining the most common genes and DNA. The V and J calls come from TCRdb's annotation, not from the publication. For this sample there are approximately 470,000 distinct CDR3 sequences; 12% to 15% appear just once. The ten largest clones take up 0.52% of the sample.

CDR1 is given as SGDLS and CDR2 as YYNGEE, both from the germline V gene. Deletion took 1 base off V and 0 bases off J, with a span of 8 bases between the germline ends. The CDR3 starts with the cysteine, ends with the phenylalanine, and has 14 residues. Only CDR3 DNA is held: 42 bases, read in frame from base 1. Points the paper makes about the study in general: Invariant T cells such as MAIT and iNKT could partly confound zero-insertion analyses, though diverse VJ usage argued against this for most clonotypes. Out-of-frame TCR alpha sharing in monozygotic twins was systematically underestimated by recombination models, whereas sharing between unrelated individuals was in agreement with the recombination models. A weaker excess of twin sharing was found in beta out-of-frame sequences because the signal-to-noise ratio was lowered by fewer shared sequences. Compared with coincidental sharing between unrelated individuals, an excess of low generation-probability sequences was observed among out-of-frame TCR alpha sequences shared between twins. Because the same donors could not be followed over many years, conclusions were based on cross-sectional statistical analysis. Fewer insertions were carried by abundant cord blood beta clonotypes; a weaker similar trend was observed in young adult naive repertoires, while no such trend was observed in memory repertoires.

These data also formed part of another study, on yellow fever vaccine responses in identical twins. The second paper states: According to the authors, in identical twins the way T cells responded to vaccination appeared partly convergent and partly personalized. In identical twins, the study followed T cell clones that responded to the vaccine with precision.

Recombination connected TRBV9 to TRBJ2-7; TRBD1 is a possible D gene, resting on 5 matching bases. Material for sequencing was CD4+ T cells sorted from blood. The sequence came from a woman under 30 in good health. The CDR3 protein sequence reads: CASSVSTGSYEQYF. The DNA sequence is TGTGCCAGCAGCGTATCTACAGGCTCCTACGAGCAGTACTTC.